This T cell receptor beta chain was captured in a study of control samples from healthy donors and cancer patients. This table comes from immunoSEQ multiplex PCR, and its TCRdb copy is limited to in-frame clones, with some not included. Of some 100,000 clones listed, more than 85% are singletons. Germline V gene sequence: CDR1 SEHNR, CDR2 FQNEAQ (reference sequence). V was pared by 5 bases and J by 3 bases, with 25 bases between. This CDR3 spans 18 amino acids. The chain uses TRBV7-9 and TRBJ1-1, with a tentative D call TRBD1 (6 bases). What was sequenced was blood. The receptor's source is a woman aged 50 to 65 in good health. Here the CDR3 reads CASSRMRGGGFSDTEAFF. The DNA for the CDR3 is TGTGCCAGCAGCCGGATGCGCGGGGGCGGGTTTTCGGACACTGAAGCTTTCTTT.